A single sample is the source of the 4 T cell receptor beta chains below, sequenced in a study of T cell responses to AZD1222 COVID-19 vaccine. Only in-frame clones appear in the TCRdb table, and some are missing; sequencing was by immunoSEQ multiplex PCR. Of 90,000 to 120,000 clones listed, 75% to 95% are singletons. The sample here was peripheral blood, taken 28 days after the second AZD1222 dose. All receptors come from an adult who received the AZD1222 COVID-19 vaccine.

In its sample, this clone was seen a few times. The V and J genes are TRBV7-9 and TRBJ1-3, with D possibly being TRBD1 (6 bases). This CDR3 is 16 amino acids long. Trimming left V 4 bases short and J 4 bases short, with 17 bases between. The V gene's germline CDR1 is SEHNR and CDR2 FQNEAQ (reference sequence). The CDR3 loop is CASSSLLGGQGNTIYF. The CDR3 nucleotides read TGTGCCAGCAGCTCCCTCCTTGGGGGGCAAGGAAACACCATATATTTT.

Comments on this clone: This specimen includes other DNA sequences encoding the same CDR3. The rearrangement links TRBV5-6 to TRBJ2-7; unclear D gene. This CDR3 region has 14 residues. Trimming shortened V by 2 bases and J by 0 bases, and 9 bases separated the two germline ends. In germline, CDR1 is SGHDT, CDR2 YYEEEE. The CDR3 DNA reads as TGTGCCAGCAGCTTAGTCGCTAGCTCCTACGAGCAGTACTTC. This gives the protein CASSLVASSYEQYF.

The chain recombines TRBV10-1 with TRBJ2-7; D possibly matches TRBD1 or TRBD2 (5 bases each). In germline, CDR1 is WNHNN, CDR2 SYGVQD (reference sequence). CDR3 size: 14 residues. Trimming cost V 4 bases and J 2 bases, with 12 bases left between them. The CDR3 nucleotides are TGCGCCAGCAGTGCGCGTAGGGGAGCCTACGAGCAGTACTTC. Translating gives CASSARRGAYEQYF.

The chain carries TRBV18 and TRBJ1-6; no reliable D call. This CDR3 contains 14 residues. Germline assignment: CDR1 KGHSH and CDR2 LQKENI. The V and J ends lost 3 bases and 8 bases respectively, with 11 bases between them. CDR3 sequence reads: CASSPAVGDSPLHF. The DNA of the CDR3 is TGTGCCAGCTCACCCGCGGTTGGGGATTCACCCCTCCACTTT.